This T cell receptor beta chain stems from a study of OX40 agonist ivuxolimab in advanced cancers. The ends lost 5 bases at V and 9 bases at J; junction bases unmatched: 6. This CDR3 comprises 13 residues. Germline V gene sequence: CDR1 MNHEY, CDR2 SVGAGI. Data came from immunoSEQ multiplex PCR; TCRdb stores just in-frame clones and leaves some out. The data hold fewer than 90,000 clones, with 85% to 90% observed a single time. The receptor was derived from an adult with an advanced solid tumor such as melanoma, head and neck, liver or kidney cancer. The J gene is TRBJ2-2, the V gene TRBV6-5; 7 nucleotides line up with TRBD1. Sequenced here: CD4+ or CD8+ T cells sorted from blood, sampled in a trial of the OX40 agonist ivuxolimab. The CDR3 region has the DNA TGTGCCAGCAGTACAGACAGGGTTTGGGAGCTGTTTTTT. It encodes CASSTDRVWELFF.